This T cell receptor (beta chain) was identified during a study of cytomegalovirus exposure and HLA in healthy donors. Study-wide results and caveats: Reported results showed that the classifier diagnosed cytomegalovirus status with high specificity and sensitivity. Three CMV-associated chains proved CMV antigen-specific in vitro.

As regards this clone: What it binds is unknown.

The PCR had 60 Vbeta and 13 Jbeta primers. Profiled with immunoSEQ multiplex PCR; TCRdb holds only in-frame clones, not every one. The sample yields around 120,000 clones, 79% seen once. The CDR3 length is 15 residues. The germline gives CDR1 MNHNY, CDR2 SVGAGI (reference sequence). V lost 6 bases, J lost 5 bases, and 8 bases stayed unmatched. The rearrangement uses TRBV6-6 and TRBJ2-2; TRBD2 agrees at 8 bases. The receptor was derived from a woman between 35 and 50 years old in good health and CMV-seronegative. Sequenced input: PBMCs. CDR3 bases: TGTGCCAGCAGGGCGGGGGGACCGATTACCGGGGAGCTGTTTTTT. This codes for CASRAGGPITGELFF.